This entry lists 5 T cell receptor beta chains sequenced from one sample in a study of CD8 T cells in Susac syndrome. Reverse transcription used about 0.45 to 1 ug RNA and random hexamers. TCRdb fed the immunoSEQ multiplex PCR reads into MiXCR, producing one record per CDR3 protein. The table includes more than 130,000 distinct CDR3 sequences, 94% detected once. Sequenced: CD8+ T cells from PBMCs. These receptors originate from a human donor in good health.

This clonotype came up once. The genes are TRBV20-1 and TRBJ2-1; D call uncertain. The CDR3 totals 11 residues. Germline CDR1 DFQATT, CDR2 SNEGSKA (reference sequence). V was shortened by 3 bases and J by 8 bases, with 8 bases between the two germline ends. CDR3 loop: CSASSGDEQFF. CDR3 DNA sequence: TGCAGTGCTAGTTCGGGCGATGAGCAGTTCTTC.

This clonotype has only one observation. This rearrangement joins TRBV9 to TRBJ2-1; TRBD1 might be the D (6 bases). The CDR3 is 12 amino acids. Germline V gene data show CDR1 as SGDLS and CDR2 as YYNGEE. Trimming removed 3 bases at V and 9 bases at J, with 10 bases between. The CDR3 region is CASSADSGEQFF. DNA of the CDR3: TGTGCCAGCAGCGCGGACAGTGGTGAGCAGTTCTTC.

This clonotype occurred once. This chain links TRBV6-2 or TRBV6-3 with TRBJ1-5; D is undetermined. This CDR3 has 15 residues. Germline assignment: CDR1 MNHEY and CDR2 SVGEGT. V dropped 0 bases and J dropped 0 bases, with 6 bases sitting between them. The CDR3, as DNA: TGTGCCAGCAGTTACTCGACGGATAGCAATCAGCCCCAGCATTTT. Its translation is CASSYSTDSNQPQHF.

This chain links TRBV11-2 with TRBJ1-1; D unresolved. The V end was cut by 1 base, the J end by 8 bases, with 8 bases between. From germline, CDR1 is SGHAT and CDR2 FQNNGV. The CDR3 is made up of 12 amino acids. The CDR3 loop is CASSLVQPEAFF. DNA for the CDR3: TGTGCCAGCAGCTTAGTACAACCAGAAGCTTTCTTT.

The J gene is TRBJ2-7, the V gene TRBV27; possible D gene TRBD1, 6 bases. Germline V gene sequence: CDR1 MNHEY, CDR2 SMNVEV (reference sequence). The length of the CDR3 is 14 residues. Trimming stripped 5 bases from V and 2 bases from J, with 13 bases between. The CDR3 sequence: CASSTLQGTYEQYF. CDR3 coding DNA: TGTGCCAGCAGTACGCTCCAGGGGACCTACGAGCAGTACTTC.